These 5 T cell receptor beta chains share one sample of origin, sequenced in a study of cytomegalovirus exposure and HLA in healthy donors. The PCR was carried out with 60 Vbeta primers and 13 Jbeta primers. Sequencing was performed with immunoSEQ multiplex PCR; in TCRdb, only in-frame clones are kept and a portion is missing. The repertoire has more than 130,000 clones, 60% to 85% of them found once; the top ten carry 3.5% to 4%. Material for sequencing was PBMCs. The receptor source for this set is a man in his late teens or twenties in good health and CMV-seronegative.

The chain links TRBV6-5 to TRBJ1-2, with no clear D. V gave up 8 bases and J gave up 2 bases, with 6 bases separating them. The CDR3 loop spans 11 amino acids. Germline V gene sequence: CDR1 MNHEY, CDR2 SVGAGI. CDR3 sequence (DNA): TGTGCCAGCGTGGGCAACTATGGCTACACCTTC. This sequence encodes CASVGNYGYTF.

The genes are TRBV18 and TRBJ2-3, with TRBD2 identical over 12 bases. This CDR3 comprises 17 residues. CDR1 is KGHSH, CDR2 LQKENI, per germline. V trimming: 3 bases; J trimming: 2 bases; junction bases outside the gene matches: 6. The CDR3, as DNA: TGTGCCAGCTCACCTTGGACTAGCGGGGAGACCACAGATACGCAGTATTTT. Translation: CASSPWTSGETTDTQYF.

The rearrangement links TRBV10-1 to TRBJ2-2, with 15 bases fitting TRBD2. Germline trimming cut 2 bases from V and 1 base from J; bases unmatched to any gene: 8. The germline gives CDR1 WNHNN, CDR2 SYGVQD (reference sequence). The CDR3 is made up of 20 amino acids. The DNA for the CDR3 is TGCGCCAGCAGTGAGCCGGGACTAGCGGGAGGAGTAGGGAACACCGGGGAGCTGTTTTTT. This gives the protein CASSEPGLAGGVGNTGELFF.

In this sample, this clone turned up once. At one end, the junction sequence differs from germline, possibly due to a read error. The chain carries TRBV9 and TRBJ1-1, with TRBD1 matching over 9 bases. The germline V gene has CDR1 SGDLS and CDR2 YYNGEE. CDR3 length: 14 amino acids. CDR3: CASSLGQGNAEAFF. Here the CDR3 DNA reads TGTGCCAGCAGTCTAGGACAGGGGAACGCTGAAGCTTTCTTT.

V and J are TRBV7-9 and TRBJ2-1; D perhaps matches TRBD2 (6 bases). The CDR3 has 17 residues. V shed 1 base and J shed 3 bases, with 16 bases lying between them. Looked up from germline, CDR1 is SEHNR and CDR2 is FQNEAQ (reference sequence). The CDR3 sequence is CASSLVAGTGYYNEQFF. Here the CDR3 DNA reads TGTGCCAGCAGCTTAGTGGCGGGAACAGGATACTACAATGAGCAGTTCTTC. Looking up the rest from reference TRBV7-9 and TRBJ2-1 gives the full variable domain: DTGVSQNPRHKITKRGQNVTFRCDPISEHNRLYWYRQTLGQGPEFLTYFQNEAQLEKSRLLSDRFSAERPKGSFSTLEIQRTEQGDSAMYLCASSLVAGTGYYNEQFFGPGTRLTVL.